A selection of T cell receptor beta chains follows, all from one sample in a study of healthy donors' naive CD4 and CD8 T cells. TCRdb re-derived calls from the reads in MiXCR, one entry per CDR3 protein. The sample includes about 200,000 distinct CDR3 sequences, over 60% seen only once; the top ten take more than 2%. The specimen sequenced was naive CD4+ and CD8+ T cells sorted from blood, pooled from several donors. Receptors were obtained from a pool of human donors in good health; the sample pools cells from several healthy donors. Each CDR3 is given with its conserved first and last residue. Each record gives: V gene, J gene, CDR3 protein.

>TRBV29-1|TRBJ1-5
CSGGKGASNQPQHF
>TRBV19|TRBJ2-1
CASSTGLSSYNEQFF
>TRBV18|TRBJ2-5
CASSPTWTQADQETQYF
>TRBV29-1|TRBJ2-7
CSVRASYEQYF
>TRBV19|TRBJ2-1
CASTLLAGSYNEQFF
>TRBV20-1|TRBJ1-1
CSAKAGPEAFF
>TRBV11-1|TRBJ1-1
CASSLADFTEAFF
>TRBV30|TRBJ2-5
CAWSVAGLQETQYF
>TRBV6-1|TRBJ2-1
CASSSPSYNEQFF
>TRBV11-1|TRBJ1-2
CASSWGTGAPYGYTF
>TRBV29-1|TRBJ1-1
CSVESGEAFF
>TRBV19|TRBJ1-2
CASSSGTGPRGYTF
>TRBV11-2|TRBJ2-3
CASSLVAGGPDTQYF
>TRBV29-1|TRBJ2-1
CSASTYLEQFF
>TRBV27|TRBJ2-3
CASSLPIGTQYF
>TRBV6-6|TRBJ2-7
CASSYSIRGPDGQYF
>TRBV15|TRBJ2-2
CATSRRLQPGETNTGELFF
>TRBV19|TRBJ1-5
CASSRQDRVEQPQHF
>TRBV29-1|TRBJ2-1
CSVNRLRDRGTIHYRYNEQFF
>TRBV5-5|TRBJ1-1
CASSFAGHTEAFF
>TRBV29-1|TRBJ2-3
CSVGRVLRAERLVTDTQYF
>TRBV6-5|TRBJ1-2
CASSSGTEDYGYTF